Below are 7 T cell receptor beta chains sequenced from a single sample in a study of somatic mutations in cytotoxic T cells in rheumatoid arthritis. TCRdb keeps only in-frame clones here, not all; method: immunoSEQ multiplex PCR. The sample consists of just over 15,000 clones, about 81% of them appearing once. Sequencing input: CD8+ T cells sorted from blood. Receptors were obtained from an adult with rheumatoid arthritis.

The rearrangement links TRBV7-6 to TRBJ2-2; D may correspond to TRBD1 or TRBD2 (6 bases each). Between the trimmed V and J ends, which lost 5 bases and 4 bases, there was a span of 20 bases. The CDR3 has 17 amino acids. Germline V gene lookup returns CDR1 SGHVS and CDR2 FNYEAQ. As DNA, the CDR3 is TGTGCCAGCAGCCCGGGGGCTGGAGGGTTACGCACCGGGGAGCTGTTTTTT. Encoded protein: CASSPGAGGLRTGELFF.

The V and J genes are TRBV14 and TRBJ2-5; tentative D call: TRBD2 (5 bases). This CDR3 contains 14 residues. The germline V gene has CDR1 SGHDN and CDR2 FVKESK. The V and J ends lost 8 bases and 3 bases respectively, with 16 bases between them. The CDR3 DNA reads as TGTGCCAGCGAAATGAGCGGACTGAAAGAGACCCAGTACTTC. Translated: CASEMSGLKETQYF.

This rearrangement joins TRBV7-9 to TRBJ2-7; TRBD2 is a possible D gene (5 bases). Germline V gives CDR1 SEHNR, CDR2 FQNEAQ (reference sequence). This CDR3 contains 12 residues. With 5 bases removed from V and 5 bases from J, the gap between germline ends came to 10 bases. The CDR3 region is CASSAGLDEQYF. As DNA, the CDR3 is TGTGCCAGCAGCGCTGGACTGGACGAGCAGTACTTC. The full variable domain, its missing parts supplied by reference TRBV7-9 and TRBJ2-7, is DTGVSQNPRHKITKRGQNVTFRCDPISEHNRLYWYRQTLGQGPEFLTYFQNEAQLEKSRLLSDRFSAERPKGSFSTLEIQRTEQGDSAMYLCASSAGLDEQYFGPGTRLTVT.

This rearrangement joins TRBV6-5 to TRBJ2-7; D uncertain. Deletions cut 0 bases from V and 1 base from J, with 4 bases between. Germline CDR1 MNHEY, CDR2 SVGAGI. The CDR3 spans 13 residues. In DNA form, the CDR3 reads TGTGCCAGCAGTTACTCGGAGTCCTACGAGCAGTACTTC. Its protein product is CASSYSESYEQYF.

Comments on this clone: One junction end disagrees with the germline gene, perhaps due to a read error. The CDR3 DNA reads as TGCGCCAGCACCCAAAGTGAAGAGGGTTACGAGCAGTACTTC. Amino acids: CASTQSEEGYEQYF. The rearrangement links TRBV4-1 to TRBJ2-7; tentative D call: TRBD2 (5 bases). CDR1 is MGHRA, CDR2 YSYEKL, per germline. The CDR3 runs 14 residues.

V gene TRBV5-1 combines with J gene TRBJ2-5; 10 positions match TRBD1. This CDR3 is built from 14 residues. Trimming cost V 3 bases and J 4 bases; bases outside gene matches: 3. From germline, CDR1 is SGHRS and CDR2 YFSETQ. Here the CDR3 reads CASSSGTGAETQYF. The CDR3 DNA reads TGCGCCAGCAGCTCCGGGACAGGGGCAGAGACCCAGTACTTC.

The rearrangement uses TRBV11-2 and TRBJ2-4; a possible D gene is TRBD2 (6 bases). The CDR3 runs to 18 residues. V was cut by 1 base and J by 2 bases, with 18 bases left in between. The germline V gene has CDR1 SGHAT and CDR2 FQNNGV. The CDR3: CASSLARGGRGTKNIQYF. For the CDR3, the DNA is TGTGCCAGCAGCTTAGCCCGAGGAGGGAGAGGAACCAAAAACATTCAGTACTTC. The whole variable domain, filled in from reference TRBV11-2 and TRBJ2-4, reads EAGVAQSPRYKIIEKRQSVAFWCNPISGHATLYWYQQILGQGPKLLIQFQNNGVVDDSQLPKDRFSAERLKGVDSTLKIQPAKLEDSAVYLCASSLARGGRGTKNIQYFGAGTRLSVL.